This TCR beta chain was found in a study of blood T cell repertoires in COVID-19. The method was immunoSEQ multiplex PCR; TCRdb's version includes in-frame clones alone and lacks a portion of them. The data contain roughly 500,000 clones, approximately 85% of them singletons. The CDR3 length is 16 residues. The V and J ends lost 4 bases and 8 bases, in that order; junction bases with no gene match: 11. The germline V gene encodes CDR1 LNHDA and CDR2 SQIVND (reference sequence). This receptor was identified in a human donor in a cohort sampled during active COVID-19. The chain uses TRBV19 and TRBJ1-4, with 9 nucleotides matching TRBD1. The sample comprised peripheral blood. CDR3 in amino acids: CASSRVPGQGSEKLFF. The CDR3, as DNA: TGTGCCAGTAGTAGGGTCCCGGGACAGGGATCAGAAAAACTGTTTTTT.